One sample yielded the 22 T cell receptor beta chains listed below, sequenced in a study of T-cell reconstitution after alpha-beta-depleted transplantation in children. Construction of the TCRbeta library involved unique molecular identifiers. TCRdb analysed the PCR reads with MiXCR anew, one entry per CDR3 protein. This table has under 450,000 distinct CDR3 sequences, 10% to 15% appearing once. Sequences were derived from PBMCs, sampled from the stem cell graft. These receptors were obtained from a human donor who donated a stem cell graft to a child with Fanconi anemia.

This clonotype appeared a few times. The chain joins TRBV18 to TRBJ2-5; D gene ambiguous. Germline-derived CDR1 and CDR2 are KGHSH and LQKENI. CDR3 size: 13 residues. Trimming took 2 bases from V and 2 from J, leaving 6 bases between them. The CDR3 DNA follows: TGTGCCAGCTCACCATCGGTACAAGAGACCCAGTACTTC. Protein: CASSPSVQETQYF.

V and J are TRBV12-3 or TRBV12-4 and TRBJ2-4; 7 bases are a match to TRBD1. This CDR3 is 14 amino acids long. V lost 4 bases, J lost 6 bases, and 6 bases stayed unmatched. CDR3 DNA: TGTGCCAGCAGTTCACCGGGACAGACAAACATTCAGTACTTC. Protein: CASSSPGQTNIQYF.

The rearrangement joins TRBV4-3 to TRBJ2-3, with a weak D call TRBD2 (5 bases). Germline V gene lookup returns CDR1 LGHNA and CDR2 YSLEER. This CDR3 is 16 amino acids long. Trimming removed 4 bases from V and 4 bases from J, with 18 bases in between. The CDR3 coding sequence is TGCGCCAGCAGCCGAGTCGGGCCAGGTAGCGCAGATACGCAGTATTTT. Amino acid sequence: CASSRVGPGSADTQYF.

This clonotype was counted a few times. The chain has TRBV6-1 and TRBJ1-5; D remains unclear. In germline, CDR1 is MNHNS, CDR2 SASEGT. Between the trimmed V and J ends, which lost 4 bases and 7 bases, there was a span of 14 bases. The CDR3 is 14 amino acids. The CDR3 bases are TGTGCCAGCAGTGTTTTGGGCGCTGGACAGCCCCAGCATTTT. Translation gives CASSVLGAGQPQHF.

There are many counts of this clonotype. V usage is TRBV12-3 or TRBV12-4 and J usage is TRBJ2-1; a weak D match, TRBD1 (6 bases). This CDR3 has 14 amino acids. V lost 6 bases and J 8 bases, leaving 17 bases between the germline ends. CDR3 region: CASSPFRGRDEQFF. CDR3 sequence (DNA): TGTGCCAGCAGCCCATTCAGGGGAAGGGATGAGCAGTTCTTC.

This clonotype was counted only a few times. J is TRBJ2-3 and V is TRBV7-8; TRBD2 is a possible D gene (7 bases). Germline values: CDR1 SGHVS, CDR2 FQNEAQ. Between the trimmed V and J ends, which lost 3 bases and 0 bases, there was a span of 13 bases. The CDR3 contains 16 residues. The CDR3 here is CASSFRGGASTDTQYF. The CDR3 DNA reads as TGTGCCAGCAGCTTTAGAGGGGGGGCTAGCACAGATACGCAGTATTTT.

V is TRBV7-2 and J is TRBJ1-5; TRBD1 agrees at 9 bases. J gave up 4 bases and V 5 bases, and 6 bases lay outside the gene matches. The germline V gene encodes CDR1 SGHTA and CDR2 FQGNSA. The CDR3 spans 15 residues. The CDR3 nucleotides are TGTGCCAGCAGCGCGCGGGACAGGGAGAATCAGCCCCAGCATTTT. Amino acids: CASSARDRENQPQHF. Looking up the rest from reference TRBV7-2 and TRBJ1-5 gives the full variable domain: GAGVSQSPSNKVTEKGKDVELRCDPISGHTALYWYRQSLGQGLEFLIYFQGNSAPDKSGLPSDRFSAERTGGSVSTLTIQRTQQEDSAVYLCASSARDRENQPQHFGDGTRLSIL.

This clonotype showed up many times. CDR3 sequence (DNA): TGTGCCAGCAGTTACTCGCGAGATTCTGGAAACACCATATATTTT. It codes for CASSYSRDSGNTIYF. The chain uses TRBV6-5 and TRBJ1-3; no clear D gene. Germline values: CDR1 MNHEY, CDR2 SVGAGI. With 0 bases removed from V and 1 base from J, the gap between germline ends came to 7 bases. There are 15 residues in the CDR3.

The chain links TRBV27 to TRBJ1-3; possible D gene TRBD1, 5 bases. V was cut by 0 bases and J by 4 bases, with 7 bases left in between. Germline CDR1 reads MNHEY; CDR2 reads SMNVEV (reference sequence). The CDR3 runs 14 residues. The CDR3 DNA reads TGTGCCAGCAGTTTATCAGGGGTCGGAAACACCATATATTTT. It encodes CASSLSGVGNTIYF.

At least ten counts were recorded for this clonotype. The rearrangement uses TRBV5-4 and TRBJ1-1; no clear D gene. With 9 bases removed from V and 4 bases from J, the gap between germline ends came to 19 bases. The germline V gene encodes CDR1 SGHNT and CDR2 YYREEE (reference sequence). This CDR3 is 14 amino acids long. The CDR3: CATTPAAGPTEAFF. CDR3 nucleotides: TGTGCCACCACGCCAGCAGCTGGGCCCACTGAAGCTTTCTTT.

This clonotype was counted ten times or more. This chain joins TRBV14 and TRBJ1-3, with D hard to call. V was cut by 0 bases and J by 0 bases, with 9 bases left in between. The germline gives CDR1 SGHDN, CDR2 FVKESK. CDR3 length: 16 amino acids. The CDR3 loop reads CASSQDLAASGNTIYF. The CDR3 DNA sequence: TGTGCCAGCAGCCAAGATCTGGCGGCCTCTGGAAACACCATATATTTT.

This clonotype was counted a few times. The chain links TRBV20-1 to TRBJ2-1; 10 nucleotides line up with TRBD2. CDR1 is DFQATT and CDR2 is SNEGSKA in the germline V gene (reference sequence). CDR3 length equals 19 residues. Losses at the gene ends were 3 bases for V and 0 bases for J; bases not matched to a gene: 14. CDR3 nucleotide sequence: TGCAGTGCTAGTCTCCTGGGTAGCGGGGGGTCCATCTCCTACAATGAGCAGTTCTTC. Residues: CSASLLGSGGSISYNEQFF.

The chain recombines TRBV12-3 or TRBV12-4 with TRBJ2-3; 12 nucleotides agree with TRBD2. V trimming: 5 bases; J trimming: 3 bases; junction bases outside the gene matches: 18. This CDR3 has 20 residues. The CDR3 protein is CASSPQTIGLAGGKTDTQYF. Written as DNA, the CDR3 is TGTGCCAGCAGTCCTCAGACTATCGGCCTAGCGGGGGGGAAAACAGATACGCAGTATTTT.

This clonotype showed up just a few times. The V gene is TRBV7-2, the J gene TRBJ1-4; D may be TRBD1 (5 bases). CDR1 is SGHTA, CDR2 FQGNSA, per germline. This CDR3 spans 15 amino acids. V was shortened by 3 bases and J by 8 bases, with 16 bases between the two germline ends. This CDR3 is CASSLGQRAGEKLFF. In nucleotides, the CDR3 is TGTGCCAGCAGCTTGGGGCAGCGAGCGGGAGAAAAACTGTTTTTT.

The chain recombines TRBV6-1 with TRBJ2-2; 7 bases are shared with TRBD1. The CDR3 is 18 residues long. Germline trimming cut 5 bases from V and 1 base from J; bases unmatched to any gene: 13. From germline, CDR1 is MNHNS and CDR2 SASEGT. CDR3 loop: CASSTQLLDRMNTGELFF. CDR3 nucleotide sequence: TGTGCCAGCAGTACCCAGCTTCTGGACAGGATGAACACCGGGGAGCTGTTTTTT.

This clonotype was seen just once. The gene calls are TRBV11-2 and TRBJ1-6; 7 positions match TRBD1. The CDR3 runs 15 residues. Trimming at V came to 4 bases and at J to 16 bases, leaving 16 bases not matched to a gene. Germline-derived CDR1 and CDR2 are SGHAT and FQNNGV. CDR3 DNA sequence: TGTGCCAGCAGCTCAATTGGCCCCGGGGACAGCGGGCTCCACTTT. Its protein product is CASSSIGPGDSGLHF.

This clonotype is a singleton in its sample. The CDR3 region has the DNA TGTGCCAGCAGCGCCGTCCAGGGAAGAAGCTACGAGCAGTACTTC. The encoded protein is CASSAVQGRSYEQYF. This chain connects TRBV7-6 to TRBJ2-7; tentative D call: TRBD1 (5 bases). This CDR3 is built from 15 residues. The V gene's germline CDR1 is SGHVS and CDR2 FNYEAQ. Trimming removed 5 bases from V and 3 bases from J, with 17 bases in between.

This clonotype was counted a few times. The CDR3 nucleotides are TGTGCCAGCAGCCGGAAACAAGACAGTCAAGAGACCCAGTACTTC. This translates into CASSRKQDSQETQYF. J is TRBJ2-5 and V is TRBV4-2, with D possibly TRBD1 on 5 matching bases. Germline lookup yields CDR1 LGHNA and CDR2 YNFKEQ. V lost 4 bases, J lost 2 bases, and 14 bases lay in between. There are 15 residues in the CDR3.

This clonotype occurred a few times. The chain combines TRBV14 with TRBJ1-2; 8 nucleotides line up with TRBD1. Germline CDR1 is SGHDN and CDR2 is FVKESK. The CDR3 has 14 amino acids. The V segment lost 5 bases and the J segment 2 bases; nucleotides outside the gene matches: 4. The CDR3 sequence: CASSATGVNYGYTF. The DNA of the CDR3 is TGTGCCAGCAGCGCGACAGGGGTGAACTATGGCTACACCTTC.

V is TRBV6-5 and J is TRBJ1-2; D possibly corresponds to TRBD1 (5 bases). CDR1 is MNHEY, CDR2 SVGAGI, per germline. V lost 0 bases, J lost 4 bases, and 15 bases lay in between. This CDR3 comprises 16 residues. The CDR3 DNA is TGTGCCAGCAGTTACTCGGGGCTGGGGAGAGGCTATGGCTACACCTTC. This translates into CASSYSGLGRGYGYTF.

In its sample, this clonotype was seen many times. The V gene is TRBV12-3 or TRBV12-4, the J gene TRBJ1-1; D might be TRBD1 (6 bases). With 10 bases removed from V and 4 bases from J, the gap between germline ends came to 16 bases. The CDR3 totals 13 residues. CDR3 DNA sequence: TGTGCCACGTCCAGGGGACGGGGCACTGAAGCTTTCTTT. Translating gives CATSRGRGTEAFF.

This chain joins TRBV5-1 and TRBJ2-1, with 8 positions matching TRBD2. Germline V gene data show CDR1 as SGHRS and CDR2 as YFSETQ. The length of the CDR3 is 12 residues. V was pared by 7 bases and J by 7 bases, with 4 bases of the junction left unmatched. The CDR3 sequence: CASAGGGNEQFF. CDR3 DNA sequence: TGCGCCAGCGCGGGGGGTGGGAATGAGCAGTTCTTC.